This T cell receptor beta chain is drawn from a study of T cells in Graves' hyperthyroidism and ophthalmopathy. Overall study: Prior to any treatment, at the point of initial diagnosis, peripheral blood was collected.

Germline V CDR1 and CDR2: MDHEN, SYDVKM. The CDR3 is made up of 17 amino acids. V gave up 2 bases and J gave up 4 bases, with 20 bases separating them. The TCR beta CDR3 regions underwent amplification using RNA transcripts as the source. HTBI primers were the set used in a first-round RT-PCR of the TCR CDR3. A single record per CDR3 protein comes from TCRdb applying MiXCR to the multiplex PCR reads. The sample lists fewer than 650,000 distinct CDR3 sequences; 12% to 15% were seen once. This clonotype came up many times. This receptor was identified in a young woman with Graves' ophthalmopathy. The chain is built from TRBV28 and TRBJ1-1; perhaps TRBD1 as D (5 bases). The sequencing input was blood. The CDR3 here is CASSLGAQGGGATEAFF. DNA for the CDR3: TGTGCCAGCAGTTTAGGAGCCCAGGGTGGCGGTGCCACTGAAGCTTTCTTT.